Listed below are T cell receptor beta chains from one sample, sequenced in a study of beta chain features in type 1 diabetes. Using immunoSEQ multiplex PCR, the repertoire was profiled, and TCRdb retains in-frame clones only, with some absent. The sample holds tens of thousands of clones, 68% seen once. Sequencing used stem cell memory CD4+ T cells from blood. The source of these receptors is a woman between 35 and 50 years old with type 1 diabetes. The CDR3 runs from the conserved cysteine through the conserved F or W. Fields, in order: D gene, V gene, J gene, clone size, CDR3 protein, CDR3 DNA. D genes are given only for firm matches. Clone size appears in some rows only: once, few, many, or a class for an expanded clone.

>TRBD1|TRBV5-6|TRBJ1-1|.
CASSLGRGPTEAFF
TGTGCCAGCAGCCTGGGCAGGGGGCCCACTGAAGCTTTCTTT
>.|TRBV29-1|TRBJ1-1|.
CSARGFEGTEAFF
TGCAGCGCAAGGGGGTTTGAGGGCACTGAAGCTTTCTTT
>.|TRBV19|TRBJ1-1|few
CASSPQVLTEAFF
TGTGCCAGTAGCCCACAGGTTCTCACTGAAGCTTTCTTT
>.|TRBV6-1|TRBJ2-2|.
CASSAQGGLTGELFF
TGTGCCAGCAGTGCACAGGGGGGGTTGACCGGGGAGCTGTTTTTT
>.|TRBV7-3|TRBJ2-3|.
CASSSGGPDTQYF
TGTGCCAGCAGCTCCGGAGGGCCAGATACGCAGTATTTT
>.|TRBV5-5|TRBJ2-1|.
CASSHKGGDSYNEQFF
TGTGCCAGCAGTCATAAGGGAGGAGACTCCTACAATGAGCAGTTCTTC
>TRBD1|TRBV7-9|TRBJ2-7|.
CASSPTGQRLYEQYF
TGTGCCAGCAGCCCGACGGGACAGAGACTCTACGAGCAGTACTTC
>TRBD2|TRBV13|TRBJ2-1|.
CASSSLTTSGRANEQFF
TGTGCCAGCAGCTCCCTCACGACTAGCGGGAGGGCCAATGAGCAGTTCTTC
>TRBD2|TRBV5-4|TRBJ2-7|.
CASSQWGGGSRGIEQYF
TGCGCCAGCAGCCAATGGGGGGGAGGGTCCCGCGGGATAGAGCAGTACTTC
>.|TRBV6-1|TRBJ1-5|.
CASSEASGGPKPQHF
TGTGCCAGCAGTGAAGCGTCGGGGGGTCCTAAGCCCCAGCATTTT
>.|TRBV11-2|TRBJ1-2|few
CASSLGGYGYTF
TGTGCCAGCAGCTTAGGAGGGTATGGCTACACCTTC
>.|TRBV7-3|TRBJ2-4|few
CASSFDRTSHIQYF
TGTGCCAGCAGCTTCGACAGGACTTCCCACATTCAGTACTTC
>TRBD1|TRBV7-3|TRBJ1-1|few
CASSLGTGVTEAFF
TGTGCCAGCAGCTTGGGGACAGGGGTCACTGAAGCTTTCTTT
>.|TRBV7-9|TRBJ1-5|.
CASSLRSGQPQHF
TGTGCCAGCAGCTTAAGGTCGGGGCAGCCCCAGCATTTT
>TRBD1|TRBV7-8|TRBJ2-5|.
CASSLGGQVWETQYF
TGTGCCAGCAGCTTAGGGGGACAGGTATGGGAGACCCAGTACTTC
>.|TRBV4-2|TRBJ1-2|.
CASSPQALQGPLRGYGYTF
TGTGCCAGCAGCCCTCAGGCCCTCCAGGGCCCCTTGAGAGGCTATGGCTACACCTTC
>.|TRBV5-4|TRBJ2-4|.
CASSLAGDENIQYF
TGTGCCAGCAGCTTGGCGGGGGACGAAAACATTCAGTACTTC
>TRBD2|TRBV7-2|TRBJ2-3|.
CASSLAAAGGFTDTQYF
TGTGCCAGCAGCTTAGCAGCCGCGGGAGGGTTCACAGATACGCAGTATTTT
>.|TRBV10-3|TRBJ2-1|.
CAISESTGGLDNEQFF
TGTGCCATCAGTGAGTCGACGGGGGGCCTTGACAATGAGCAGTTCTTC
>.|TRBV7-8|TRBJ1-2|.
CASSLEQGRGYTF
TGTGCCAGCAGCTTAGAACAGGGCCGGGGCTACACCTTC
>.|TRBV7-2|TRBJ2-5|.
CASNRGYQETQYF
TGTGCCAGCAACCGAGGGTACCAAGAGACCCAGTACTTC
>TRBD2|TRBV7-2|TRBJ2-1|.
CASSLDVSGGRQFF
TGTGCCAGCAGCTTAGATGTTAGCGGGGGTAGACAGTTCTTC
>TRBD2|TRBV6-6|TRBJ2-7|.
CASSYGGGLHEQYF
TGTGCCAGCAGTTACGGCGGGGGGCTCCACGAGCAGTACTTC
>.|TRBV5-4|TRBJ2-3|.
CASSEERSTDTQYF
TGTGCCAGCAGCGAGGAGAGAAGCACAGATACGCAGTATTTT
>.|TRBV6-1|TRBJ1-1|few
CASRGKAEAFF
TGTGCCAGCAGGGGCAAAGCTGAAGCTTTCTTT
>.|TRBV9|TRBJ1-1|once
CASSVDGGPATEAFF
TGTGCCAGCAGCGTAGATGGCGGGCCCGCCACTGAAGCTTTCTTT
>TRBD1|TRBV6-5|TRBJ1-5|.
CASSLTGASNQPQHF
TGTGCCAGCAGTCTGACAGGGGCCAGCAATCAGCCCCAGCATTTT
>.|TRBV6-1|TRBJ1-5|.
CASNGTPDQPQHF
TGTGCCAGCAATGGGACTCCTGATCAGCCCCAGCATTTT